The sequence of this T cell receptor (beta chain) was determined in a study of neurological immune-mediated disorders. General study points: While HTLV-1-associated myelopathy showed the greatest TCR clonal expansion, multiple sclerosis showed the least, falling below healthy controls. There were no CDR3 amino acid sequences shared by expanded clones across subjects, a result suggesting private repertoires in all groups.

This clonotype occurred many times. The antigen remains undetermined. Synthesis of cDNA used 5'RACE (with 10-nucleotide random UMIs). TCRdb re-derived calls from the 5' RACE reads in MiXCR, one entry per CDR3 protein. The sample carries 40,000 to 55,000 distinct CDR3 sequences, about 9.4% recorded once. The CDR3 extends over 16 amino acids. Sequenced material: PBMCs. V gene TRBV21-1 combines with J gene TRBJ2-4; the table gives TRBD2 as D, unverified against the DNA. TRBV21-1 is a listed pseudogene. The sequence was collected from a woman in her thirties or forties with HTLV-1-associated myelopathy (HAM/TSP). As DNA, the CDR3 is TGTGCCAGCAGCAAGGAAGGAGGGAGGGCCAAAAACATTCAGTACTTC. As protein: CASSKEGGRAKNIQYF.